This is a list of T cell receptor beta chains from one sample in a study of metastatic and nonmetastatic thyroid tumors. TCRdb re-called the PCR reads through MiXCR. The sample includes roughly 15,000 clones, about 25% of them seen just once. The specimen sequenced was blood. These receptors were collected from a male donor with papillary thyroid cancer or a benign thyroid nodule (not recorded which). Some clones in this sample may be carry-over from other donors' samples. CDR3s include the opening cysteine and the closing phenylalanine or tryptophan. The D gene is left open where the match is weak. Where a row states a size, it is once, few, many or the class of an expanded clone; other rows omit it.

TRBD2	TRBV9	many	TRBJ2-7	CASSVLAVSYEQYF	TGTGCCAGCAGCGTTCTAGCGGTCTCCTACGAGCAGTACTTC
-	TRBV9	many	TRBJ2-3	CASSSPLGGAGVNTDTQYF	TGTGCCAGCAGCTCACCACTGGGGGGGGCGGGGGTGAATACAGATACGCAGTATTTT
-	TRBV5-1	medium-sized	TRBJ2-7	CASSLDRYEQYF	TGCGCCAGCAGCTTGGACCGATACGAGCAGTACTTC
TRBD2	TRBV7-2	medium-sized	TRBJ2-1	CASSSLATSGWSYNEQFF	TGTGCCAGCAGCTCCCTGGCGACTAGCGGGTGGTCCTACAATGAGCAGTTCTTC
-	TRBV20-1	-	TRBJ1-1	CSARGAGQGTEAFF	TGCAGTGCTAGGGGAGCAGGTCAAGGAACTGAAGCTTTCTTT
TRBD1	TRBV29-1	many	TRBJ2-5	CSVPRQGQETQYF	TGCAGCGTTCCCCGACAGGGACAAGAGACCCAGTACTTC
-	TRBV12-3/TRBV12-4	many	TRBJ1-5	CASSSTGGGYQPQHF	TGTGCCAGCAGCTCTACAGGTGGGGGTTATCAGCCCCAGCATTTT
-	TRBV20-1	medium-sized	TRBJ2-7	CSAPAGDRYEQYF	TGCAGTGCTCCGGCAGGGGATCGCTACGAGCAGTACTTC
-	TRBV27	many	TRBJ2-5	CASSLMGTQYF	TGTGCCAGCAGTTTAATGGGGACCCAGTACTTC
TRBD2	TRBV6-1	-	TRBJ2-5	CASSKTSGEETQYF	TGTGCCAGCAGCAAGACTAGCGGGGAAGAGACACAGTACTTC
TRBD2	TRBV30	-	TRBJ2-7	CACLTSPYEQYF	TGTGCCTGCTTGACTAGCCCCTACGAGCAGTACTTC
-	TRBV20-1	-	TRBJ2-7	CSAPGLLHHEQYF	TGCAGTGCGCCAGGGCTCTTACACCACGAGCAGTACTTC
TRBD2	TRBV20-1	-	TRBJ2-5	CSAILQRGGRDQETQYF	TGCAGTGCTATTCTTCAGCGGGGGGGCCGTGACCAAGAGACCCAGTACTTC
-	TRBV7-9	-	TRBJ2-5	CASSLIGRTQETQYF	TGTGCCAGCAGCTTAATTGGCAGGACCCAAGAGACCCAGTACTTC
-	TRBV2	many	TRBJ1-2	CASSPRIYGYTF	TGTGCCAGCAGTCCCAGGATATATGGCTACACCTTC
-	TRBV6-1	few	TRBJ1-1	CASSVSTDLNTEAFF	TGTGCCAGCAGTGTTTCAACTGATCTGAACACTGAAGCTTTCTTT
-	TRBV3-1	many	TRBJ1-2	CASSPQDSPRYGYTF	TGTGCCAGCAGCCCGCAGGACTCTCCGAGATATGGCTACACCTTC
TRBD2	TRBV19	many	TRBJ2-5	CASSPWGTSDQETQYF	TGTGCCAGTAGCCCGTGGGGGACTAGCGACCAAGAGACCCAGTACTTC